This TCR beta chain was captured by sequencing in a study of blood T cells in healthy people across ages. Study information: When template switching was applied, about one barcoded beta molecule was captured per two T cells. Study observations and caveats: Observed TCR beta diversity showed a strong correlation with the percentage of naive T cells as measured by flow cytometry. Aged donors had fewer naive CD4+ cells and lower diversity than long-lived donors.

In this sample, this clonotype turned up many times. Antigen unknown. The CDR3 is 13 amino acids. V was cut by 2 bases and J by 4 bases, with 6 bases left in between. Germline CDR1 reads MNHEY; CDR2 reads SVGAGI. A second about 6 to 11 cycle PCR used barcoded and J-beta primers. A tag from a template-switch adaptor with 12 random nucleotides marked each cDNA molecule. TCRdb reprocessed the 5' RACE reads via MiXCR and lists one record per CDR3 protein. The sample lists some 790,000 distinct CDR3 sequences; 25% to 30% were seen once. This chain links TRBV6-5 with TRBJ2-1; D perhaps matches TRBD1 (6 bases). The clonotype was recovered from an elderly woman in good health. The sequenced sample was blood. The CDR3 DNA reads TGTGCCAGCAGTTACGACAGGTACAATGAGCAGTTCTTC. Translating it yields CASSYDRYNEQFF.